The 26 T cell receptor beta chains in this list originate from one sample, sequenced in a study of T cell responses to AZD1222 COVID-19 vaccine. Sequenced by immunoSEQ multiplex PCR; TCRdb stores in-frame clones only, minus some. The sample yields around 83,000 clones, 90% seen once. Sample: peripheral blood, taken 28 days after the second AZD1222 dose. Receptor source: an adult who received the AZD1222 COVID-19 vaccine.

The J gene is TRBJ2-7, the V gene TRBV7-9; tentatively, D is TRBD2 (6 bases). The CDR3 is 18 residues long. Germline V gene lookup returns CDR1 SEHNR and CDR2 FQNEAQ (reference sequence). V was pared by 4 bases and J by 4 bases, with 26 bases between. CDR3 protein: CASSSSVGWDVVPYEQYF. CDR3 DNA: TGTGCCAGCAGCTCTAGCGTAGGGTGGGACGTAGTTCCTTACGAGCAGTACTTC.

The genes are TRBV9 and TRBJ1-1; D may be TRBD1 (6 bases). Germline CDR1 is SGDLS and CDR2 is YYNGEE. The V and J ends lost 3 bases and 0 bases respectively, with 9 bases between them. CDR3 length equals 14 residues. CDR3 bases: TGTGCCAGCAGCGGGGGGGCTCTGAACACTGAAGCTTTCTTT. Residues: CASSGGALNTEAFF.

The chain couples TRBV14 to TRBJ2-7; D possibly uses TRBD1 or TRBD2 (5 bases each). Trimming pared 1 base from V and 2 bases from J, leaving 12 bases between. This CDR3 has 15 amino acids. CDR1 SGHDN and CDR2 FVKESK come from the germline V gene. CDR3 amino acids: CASSQALQGAYEQYF. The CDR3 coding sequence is TGTGCCAGCAGCCAAGCTCTGCAGGGAGCCTACGAGCAGTACTTC.

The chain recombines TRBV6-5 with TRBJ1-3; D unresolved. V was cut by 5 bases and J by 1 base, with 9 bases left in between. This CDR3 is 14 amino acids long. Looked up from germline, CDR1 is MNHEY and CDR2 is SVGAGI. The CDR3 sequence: CASSRTDSGNTIYF. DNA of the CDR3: TGTGCCAGCAGTCGGACCGATTCTGGAAACACCATATATTTT.

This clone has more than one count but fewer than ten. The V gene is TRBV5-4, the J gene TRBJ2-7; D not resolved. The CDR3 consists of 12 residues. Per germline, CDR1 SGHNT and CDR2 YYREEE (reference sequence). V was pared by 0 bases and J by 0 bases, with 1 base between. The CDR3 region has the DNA TGTGCCAGCAGCTTGGTCTCCTACGAGCAGTACTTC. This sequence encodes CASSLVSYEQYF. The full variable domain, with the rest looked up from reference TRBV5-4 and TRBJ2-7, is ETGVTQSPTHLIKTRGQQVTLRCSSQSGHNTVSWYQQALGQGPQFIFQYYREEENGRGNFPPRFSGLQFPNYSSELNVNALELDDSALYLCASSLVSYEQYFGPGTRLTVT.

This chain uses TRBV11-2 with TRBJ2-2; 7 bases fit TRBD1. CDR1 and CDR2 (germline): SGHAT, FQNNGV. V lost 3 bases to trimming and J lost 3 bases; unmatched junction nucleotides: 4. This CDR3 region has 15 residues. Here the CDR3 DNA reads TGTGCCAGCAGCTTGGGACAGTATGACACCGGGGAGCTGTTTTTT. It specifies CASSLGQYDTGELFF.

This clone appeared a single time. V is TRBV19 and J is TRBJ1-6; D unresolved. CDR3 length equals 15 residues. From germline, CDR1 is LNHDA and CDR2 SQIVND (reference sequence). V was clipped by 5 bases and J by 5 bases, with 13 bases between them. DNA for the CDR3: TGTGCCAGTAGTTCTCGGAGAAACGATAATTCACCCCTCCACTTT. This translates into CASSSRRNDNSPLHF. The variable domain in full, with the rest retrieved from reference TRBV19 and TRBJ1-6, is DGGITQSPKYLFRKEGQNVTLSCEQNLNHDAMYWYRQDPGQGLRLIYYSQIVNDFQKGDIAEGYSVSREKKESFPLTVTSAQKNPTAFYLCASSSRRNDNSPLHFGNGTRLTVT.

CDR3 protein: CAWDRGGEAGGQFF. The CDR3 DNA sequence: TGTGCCTGGGACAGGGGAGGGGAGGCAGGAGGGCAGTTCTTC. The rearrangement uses TRBV30 and TRBJ2-1, with a possible D match to TRBD1 (8 bases). The germline V gene encodes CDR1 GTSNPN and CDR2 SVGIG (reference sequence). The length of the CDR3 is 14 residues. Trimming removed 5 bases from V and 12 bases from J, with 23 bases in between.

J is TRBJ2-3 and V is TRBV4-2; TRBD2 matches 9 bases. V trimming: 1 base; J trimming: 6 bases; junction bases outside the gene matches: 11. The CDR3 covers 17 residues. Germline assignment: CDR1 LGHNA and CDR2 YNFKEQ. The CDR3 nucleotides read TGTGCCAGCAGCCAAGGTCTCAGCGGGGGGCCCGTGGATACGCAGTATTTT. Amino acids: CASSQGLSGGPVDTQYF.

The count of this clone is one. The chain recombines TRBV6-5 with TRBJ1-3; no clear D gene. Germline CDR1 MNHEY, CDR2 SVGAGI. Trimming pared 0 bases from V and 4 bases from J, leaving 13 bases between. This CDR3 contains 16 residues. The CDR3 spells CASSYSIQNAGNTIYF. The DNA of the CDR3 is TGTGCCAGCAGTTACTCGATACAGAATGCGGGAAACACCATATATTTT.

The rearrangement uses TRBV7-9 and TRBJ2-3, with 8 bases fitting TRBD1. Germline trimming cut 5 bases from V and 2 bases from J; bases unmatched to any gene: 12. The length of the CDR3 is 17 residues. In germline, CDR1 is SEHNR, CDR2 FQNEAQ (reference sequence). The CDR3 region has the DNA TGTGCCAGCAGCCCTGGCTCGACAGGGGTCTTCACAGATACGCAGTATTTT. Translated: CASSPGSTGVFTDTQYF.

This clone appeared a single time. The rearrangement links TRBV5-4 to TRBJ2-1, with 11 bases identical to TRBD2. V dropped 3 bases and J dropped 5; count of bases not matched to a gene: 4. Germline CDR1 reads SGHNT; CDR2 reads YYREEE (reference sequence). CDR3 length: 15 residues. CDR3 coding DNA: TGTGCCAGCAGCTCCGGGACTAGCGGAAACAATGAGCAGTTCTTC. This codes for CASSSGTSGNNEQFF. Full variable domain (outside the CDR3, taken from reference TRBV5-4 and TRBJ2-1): ETGVTQSPTHLIKTRGQQVTLRCSSQSGHNTVSWYQQALGQGPQFIFQYYREEENGRGNFPPRFSGLQFPNYSSELNVNALELDDSALYLCASSSGTSGNNEQFFGPGTRLTVL.

Written as DNA, the CDR3 is TGTGCCAGCAGCTTCCGACAGGGGGCCACTGAAGCTTTCTTT. Amino acids: CASSFRQGATEAFF. The chain employs TRBV7-2 and TRBJ1-1; TRBD1 aligns across 10 bases. V dropped 3 bases and J dropped 4; count of bases not matched to a gene: 2. The CDR3 length is 14 residues. The germline gives CDR1 SGHTA, CDR2 FQGNSA.

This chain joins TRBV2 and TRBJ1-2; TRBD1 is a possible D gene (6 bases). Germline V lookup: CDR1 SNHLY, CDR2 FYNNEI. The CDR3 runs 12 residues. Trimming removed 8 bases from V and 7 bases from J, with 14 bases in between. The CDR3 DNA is TGTGCCAGCGGGACGGGACAATCTGGCTACACCTTC. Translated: CASGTGQSGYTF.

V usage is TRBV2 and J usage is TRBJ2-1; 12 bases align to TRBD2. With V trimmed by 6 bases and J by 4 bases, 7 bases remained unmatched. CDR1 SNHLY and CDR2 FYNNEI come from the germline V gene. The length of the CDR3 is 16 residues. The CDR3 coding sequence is TGTGCCAGCAGCCTAGCGGGGGGGCCGGGTTACAATGAGCAGTTCTTC. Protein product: CASSLAGGPGYNEQFF.

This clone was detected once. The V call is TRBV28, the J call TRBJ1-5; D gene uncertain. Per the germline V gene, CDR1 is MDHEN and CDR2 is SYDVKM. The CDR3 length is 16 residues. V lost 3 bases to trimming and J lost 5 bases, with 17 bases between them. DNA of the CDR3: TGTGCCAGCAGTTTTCAACGGGCTCAGAGTGATCAGCCCCAGCATTTT. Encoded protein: CASSFQRAQSDQPQHF.

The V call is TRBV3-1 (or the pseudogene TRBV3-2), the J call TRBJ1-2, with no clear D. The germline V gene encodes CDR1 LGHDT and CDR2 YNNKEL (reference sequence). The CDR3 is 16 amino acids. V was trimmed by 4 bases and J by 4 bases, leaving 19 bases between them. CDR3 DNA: TGTGCCAGCAGCCCCGGAATCTCCGACCCCCTCTATGGCTACACCTTC. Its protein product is CASSPGISDPLYGYTF.

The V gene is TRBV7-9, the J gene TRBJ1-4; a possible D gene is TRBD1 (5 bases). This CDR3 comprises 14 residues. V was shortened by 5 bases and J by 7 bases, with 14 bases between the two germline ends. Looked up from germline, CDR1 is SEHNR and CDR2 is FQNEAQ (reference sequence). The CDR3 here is CASSPTAVGEKLFF. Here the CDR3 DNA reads TGTGCCAGCAGCCCGACAGCGGTGGGTGAAAAACTGTTTTTT.

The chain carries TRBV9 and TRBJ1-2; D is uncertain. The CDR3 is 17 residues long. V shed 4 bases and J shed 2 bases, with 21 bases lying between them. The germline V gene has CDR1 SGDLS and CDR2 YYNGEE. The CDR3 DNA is TGTGCCAGCAGCCCTGGGGTCTTCGGAGGCGCCAACTATGGCTACACCTTC. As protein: CASSPGVFGGANYGYTF.

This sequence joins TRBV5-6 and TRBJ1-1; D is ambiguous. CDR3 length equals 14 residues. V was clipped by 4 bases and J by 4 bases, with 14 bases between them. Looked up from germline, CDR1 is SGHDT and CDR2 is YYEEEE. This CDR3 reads CASSPAGALTEAFF. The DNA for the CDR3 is TGTGCCAGCAGCCCGGCGGGAGCACTCACTGAAGCTTTCTTT.

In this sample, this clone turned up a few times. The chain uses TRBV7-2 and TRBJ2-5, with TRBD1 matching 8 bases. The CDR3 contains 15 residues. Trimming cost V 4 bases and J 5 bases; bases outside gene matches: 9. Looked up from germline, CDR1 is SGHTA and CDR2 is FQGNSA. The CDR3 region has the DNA TGTGCCAGCAGCTCGGCTACCCGGGACAGGGAGACCCAGTACTTC. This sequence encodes CASSSATRDRETQYF.

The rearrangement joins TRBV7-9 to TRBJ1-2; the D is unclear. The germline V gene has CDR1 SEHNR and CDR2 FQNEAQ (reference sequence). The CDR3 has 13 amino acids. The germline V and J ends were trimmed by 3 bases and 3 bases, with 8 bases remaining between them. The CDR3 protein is CASSFGGDYGYTF. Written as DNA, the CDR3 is TGTGCCAGCAGCTTTGGAGGAGACTATGGCTACACCTTC.

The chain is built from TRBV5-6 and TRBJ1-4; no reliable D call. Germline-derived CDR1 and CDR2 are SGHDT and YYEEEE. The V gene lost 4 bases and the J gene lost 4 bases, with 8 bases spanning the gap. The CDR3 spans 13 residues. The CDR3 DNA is TGTGCCAGCAGCGCGCAACGTAATGAAAAACTGTTTTTT. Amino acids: CASSAQRNEKLFF.

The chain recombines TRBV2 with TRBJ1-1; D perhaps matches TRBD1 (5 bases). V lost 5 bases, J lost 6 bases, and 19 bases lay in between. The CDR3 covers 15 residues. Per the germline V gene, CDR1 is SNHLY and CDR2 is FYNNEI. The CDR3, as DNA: TGTGCCAGCAGTCAGAGAGGGGTGGAAGGCGCTGAAGCTTTCTTT. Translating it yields CASSQRGVEGAEAFF.

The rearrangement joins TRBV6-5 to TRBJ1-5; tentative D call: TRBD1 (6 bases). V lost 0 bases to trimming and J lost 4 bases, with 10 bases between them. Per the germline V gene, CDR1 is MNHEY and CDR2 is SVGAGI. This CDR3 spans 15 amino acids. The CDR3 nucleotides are TGTGCCAGCAGTTACTCTGGGGGGACAAATCAGCCCCAGCATTTT. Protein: CASSYSGGTNQPQHF.

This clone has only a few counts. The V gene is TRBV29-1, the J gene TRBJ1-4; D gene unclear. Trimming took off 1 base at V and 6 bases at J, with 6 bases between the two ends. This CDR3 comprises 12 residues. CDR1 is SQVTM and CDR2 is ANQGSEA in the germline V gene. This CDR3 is CSVEAMDEKLFF. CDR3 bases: TGCAGCGTTGAAGCCATGGATGAAAAACTGTTTTTT.